These 29 T cell receptor beta chains share one sample of origin, sequenced in a study of cytomegalovirus exposure and HLA in healthy donors. The PCR ran on 60 Vbeta and 13 Jbeta primers. Repertoires were generated with immunoSEQ multiplex PCR, while TCRdb's copy carries only in-frame clones and drops some. This sample's table reports tens of thousands of clones. Source material: PBMCs. The receptors stem from a man younger than 45 in good health and CMV-seropositive.

This sequence joins TRBV2 and TRBJ2-2, with 11 bases fitting TRBD1. The V gene end was trimmed by 1 base and the J gene end by 8 bases; junction bases not matched to a gene: 6. The length of the CDR3 is 16 residues. Germline CDR1 reads SNHLY; CDR2 reads FYNNEI. CDR3 nucleotide sequence: TGTGCCAGCAGTGAAGGGACAGGGGGCGCGGTGGGGGAGCTGTTTTTT. Amino acid sequence: CASSEGTGGAVGELFF.

The chain couples TRBV11-1 to TRBJ2-2, with 8 bases matching TRBD1. The CDR3 consists of 15 residues. V was clipped by 3 bases and J by 5 bases; unmatched bases: 5. Germline V gene sequence: CDR1 SGHAT, CDR2 FQDESV (reference sequence). The chain's CDR3 is CASSLGRGRTGELFF. CDR3 sequence (DNA): TGTGCCAGCAGCTTGGGCAGGGGGCGAACCGGGGAGCTGTTTTTT.

The chain has TRBV4-1 and TRBJ2-7, with TRBD2 matching 12 bases. Germline V gene lookup returns CDR1 MGHRA and CDR2 YSYEKL. The CDR3 runs 20 residues. The ends lost 1 base at V and 4 bases at J; junction bases unmatched: 17. CDR3 DNA sequence: TGCGCCAGCAGCCAAGCGGACCCCAACCGTCTAGCGGGAGGGAGGTACGAGCAGTACTTC. Its translation: CASSQADPNRLAGGRYEQYF.

CDR3 loop: CASRNPGHDYGYTF. DNA for the CDR3: TGCGCCAGCAGGAACCCGGGACACGACTATGGCTACACCTTC. V and J are TRBV4-1 and TRBJ1-2, with D perhaps matching TRBD1 (6 bases). V gave up 6 bases and J gave up 3 bases, with 14 bases separating them. The CDR3 spans 14 residues. Per the germline V gene, CDR1 is MGHRA and CDR2 is YSYEKL.

The chain has TRBV30 and TRBJ2-3; 7 nucleotides match TRBD1. Germline CDR1 is GTSNPN and CDR2 is SVGIG (reference sequence). The CDR3 runs 13 residues. V gave up 2 bases and J gave up 6 bases; unmatched junction bases: 5. CDR3 in amino acids: CAWSLQGTDTQYF. CDR3 DNA: TGTGCCTGGAGTCTACAGGGGACGGATACGCAGTATTTT.

The CDR3 here is CSVREGEQYF. The CDR3 DNA sequence: TGCAGCGTCCGGGAGGGGGAGCAGTACTTC. This chain uses TRBV29-1 with TRBJ2-7, with 8 bases aligning to TRBD2. The CDR3 contains 10 residues. Looked up from germline, CDR1 is SQVTM and CDR2 is ANQGSEA. J was trimmed by 7 bases and V by 6 bases; bases with no gene match: 2.

V gene TRBV19 combines with J gene TRBJ1-1; D gene ambiguous. CDR3 size: 12 residues. The V end was cut by 6 bases, the J end by 4 bases, with 9 bases between. The germline V gene encodes CDR1 LNHDA and CDR2 SQIVND (reference sequence). CDR3 amino acids: CASSTPGTEAFF. The DNA for the CDR3 is TGTGCCAGTAGCACCCCGGGCACTGAAGCTTTCTTT.

The chain has TRBV6-5 and TRBJ1-1; no clear D. From germline, CDR1 is MNHEY and CDR2 SVGAGI. V was clipped by 6 bases and J by 3 bases, with 11 bases between them. The CDR3 spans 13 residues. The CDR3, as DNA: TGTGCCAGCAGGTTCAACGGGGACACTGAAGCTTTCTTT. Translation: CASRFNGDTEAFF.

The chain couples TRBV6-5 to TRBJ2-7, with a tentative D call TRBD2 (6 bases). The CDR3 is made up of 13 amino acids. Germline V gives CDR1 MNHEY, CDR2 SVGAGI. Trimming left V 6 bases short and J 2 bases short, with 11 bases between. The chain's CDR3 is CASSRGLPYEQYF. As DNA, the CDR3 is TGTGCCAGCAGCCGGGGACTTCCCTACGAGCAGTACTTC.

The chain uses TRBV21-1 and TRBJ1-2; the table names TRBD1, a call not compared with the DNA. TRBV21-1 counts as a pseudogene. The CDR3 extends over 10 amino acids. The CDR3 DNA reads TGTGCCAGCAGACAGGGTGGCTACACCTTC. Its protein is CASRQGGYTF.

The J gene is TRBJ1-5, the V gene TRBV10-1, with 8 bases matching TRBD1. With V trimmed by 8 bases and J by 3 bases, 3 bases remained unmatched. Germline CDR1 and CDR2: WNHNN and SYGVQD (reference sequence). The CDR3 runs to 13 residues. This chain's CDR3 is CASPRGPNQPQHF. The CDR3, as DNA: TGCGCCAGCCCCAGGGGGCCCAATCAGCCCCAGCATTTT.

The V and J genes are TRBV5-1 and TRBJ1-2, with D perhaps TRBD1 (6 bases). The germline V and J ends were trimmed by 3 bases and 0 bases, with 9 bases remaining between them. The CDR3 is made up of 14 amino acids. Germline CDR1 is SGHRS and CDR2 is YFSETQ. The CDR3 region is CASSSDSSNYGYTF. The CDR3, as DNA: TGCGCCAGCAGCTCGGACAGCTCTAACTATGGCTACACCTTC.

V and J are TRBV6-5 and TRBJ1-6; D call uncertain. V was pared by 5 bases and J by 10 bases, with 18 bases between. Germline V gives CDR1 MNHEY, CDR2 SVGAGI. CDR3 length: 15 amino acids. CDR3 in DNA: TGTGCCAGCAGTAACGAGGGAATAGGTCGGTCACCCCTCCACTTT. It is translated as CASSNEGIGRSPLHF.

This chain uses TRBV7-8 with TRBJ2-7, with 7 bases that match TRBD1. The V segment lost 4 bases and the J segment 3 bases; nucleotides outside the gene matches: 9. Germline V lookup: CDR1 SGHVS, CDR2 FQNEAQ. The CDR3 is made up of 15 amino acids. The CDR3 loop is CASSYRQGPGYEQYF. The DNA of the CDR3 is TGTGCCAGCAGCTACAGACAGGGCCCTGGCTACGAGCAGTACTTC.

J is TRBJ2-3 and V is TRBV7-2; D remains unclear. The CDR3 spans 14 residues. Germline CDR1 and CDR2: SGHTA and FQGNSA. V was pared by 5 bases and J by 0 bases, with 9 bases between. The CDR3: CASSLSPSTDTQYF. CDR3 sequence (DNA): TGTGCCAGCAGCCTATCACCCAGCACAGATACGCAGTATTTT.

The gene calls are TRBV7-3 and TRBJ1-1, with 7 bases fitting TRBD1. V gave up 1 base and J gave up 4 bases; unmatched junction bases: 6. The CDR3 sequence is 15 residues long. CDR1 and CDR2 from the germline V gene are SGHTA and FQGTGA. The CDR3 sequence is CASSLMEGGRTEAFF. Written as DNA, the CDR3 is TGTGCCAGCAGCTTAATGGAAGGGGGCCGCACTGAAGCTTTCTTT.

V usage is TRBV2 and J usage is TRBJ1-6, with 9 bases aligning to TRBD1. Germline CDR1 and CDR2: SNHLY and FYNNEI. V trimming: 6 bases; J trimming: 4 bases; junction bases outside the gene matches: 4. The CDR3 extends over 15 amino acids. CDR3 loop: CASRDRGSYNSPLHF. For the CDR3, the DNA is TGTGCCAGCAGGGACAGGGGATCATATAATTCACCCCTCCACTTT.

The chain joins TRBV5-4 to TRBJ2-5, with TRBD2 as a possible D gene (5 bases). The CDR3 is made up of 14 amino acids. V lost 4 bases to trimming and J lost 1 base, with 11 bases between them. Germline values: CDR1 SGHNT, CDR2 YYREEE (reference sequence). The CDR3 region is CASSPGRGQETQYF. CDR3 coding DNA: TGTGCCAGCAGCCCAGGTCGGGGCCAAGAGACCCAGTACTTC.

The rearrangement uses TRBV5-1 and TRBJ1-1; D gene uncertain. Trimming pared 3 bases from V and 1 base from J, leaving 10 bases between. Germline values: CDR1 SGHRS, CDR2 YFSETQ. The CDR3 spans 14 residues. In DNA, the CDR3 is TGCGCCAGCAGCTCTAACCCCACGAACACTGAAGCTTTCTTT. Translating it yields CASSSNPTNTEAFF.

The chain combines TRBV29-1 with TRBJ1-1; 12 bases align to TRBD1. CDR1 is SQVTM and CDR2 is ANQGSEA in the germline V gene. The CDR3 length is 16 residues. Trimming at V came to 7 bases and at J to 4 bases, leaving 13 bases not matched to a gene. In DNA form, the CDR3 reads TGCAGCGCTTCCCCCGGGACAGGGGGCAGAGCCACTGAAGCTTTCTTT. It is translated as CSASPGTGGRATEAFF.

The chain couples TRBV27 to TRBJ1-6; D may be TRBD1 (5 bases). CDR1 is MNHEY, CDR2 SMNVEV, per germline (reference sequence). The CDR3 covers 15 residues. Trimming removed 3 bases at V and 4 bases at J, with 10 bases between. DNA of the CDR3: TGTGCCAGCAGTTTGAAAGGGGTATATAATTCACCCCTCCACTTT. Translated: CASSLKGVYNSPLHF.

This chain joins TRBV29-1 and TRBJ2-1; 16 nucleotides match TRBD2. V gave up 6 bases and J gave up 8 bases; unmatched junction bases: 13. Germline V gene sequence: CDR1 SQVTM, CDR2 ANQGSEA. CDR3 length equals 17 residues. The CDR3 nucleotides read TGCAGCGTCCCGGGACTAGCGGGGGGGCAAGCATTGGATGAGCAGTTCTTC. It codes for CSVPGLAGGQALDEQFF.

The chain combines TRBV6-1 with TRBJ2-5; D gene unclear. This CDR3 spans 10 amino acids. V was clipped by 3 bases and J by 7 bases, with 3 bases between them. Germline V gives CDR1 MNHNS, CDR2 SASEGT. The CDR3 spells CASSDGTQYF. The CDR3 DNA reads TGTGCCAGCAGTGACGGGACCCAGTACTTC.

V gene TRBV7-9 combines with J gene TRBJ1-2; the D is unclear. The germline CDR1 and CDR2 sequences are SEHNR and FQNEAQ (reference sequence). The V and J ends lost 4 bases and 4 bases respectively, with 10 bases between them. The CDR3 length is 13 residues. The CDR3 sequence is CASSSPNGYGYTF. CDR3 DNA: TGTGCCAGCAGCTCCCCCAACGGCTATGGCTACACCTTC.

This chain uses TRBV4-2 with TRBJ2-5; TRBD1 agrees at 10 bases. The CDR3 runs 16 residues. Germline V gene lookup returns CDR1 LGHNA and CDR2 YNFKEQ. The ends lost 0 bases at V and 5 bases at J; junction bases unmatched: 6. CDR3 residues: CASSQDLGTGAETQYF. The CDR3 nucleotides read TGTGCCAGCAGCCAAGATTTGGGGACAGGGGCTGAGACCCAGTACTTC.

The rearrangement uses TRBV11-2 and TRBJ2-7; the match to TRBD1 covers 7 bases. Germline CDR1 is SGHAT and CDR2 is FQNNGV. Trimming at V came to 3 bases and at J to 2 bases, leaving 10 bases not matched to a gene. The CDR3 contains 16 residues. CDR3 protein: CASSLVDRVRPYEQYF. As DNA, the CDR3 is TGTGCCAGCAGCTTGGTCGACAGGGTAAGGCCCTACGAGCAGTACTTC.

Comments on this clone: Compared with germline, one end of the junction differs, possibly owing to a read error. The chain links TRBV7-7 to TRBJ2-7; 9 bases line up with TRBD1. CDR3 size: 13 residues. The germline V gene encodes CDR1 SSHAT and CDR2 FNYEAQ (reference sequence). The CDR3 DNA is TGTGCTAGCAGCTTAGGGACAGGGTCCGAGCAGTACTTC. Its translation is CASSLGTGSEQYF.

The gene calls are TRBV4-1 and TRBJ2-7; D ambiguous. Germline lookup yields CDR1 MGHRA and CDR2 YSYEKL. The V and J ends lost 8 bases and 0 bases respectively, with 14 bases between them. The CDR3 is 14 residues long. As DNA, the CDR3 is TGCGCCAGCCGGGTGTACTCCAGCTCCTACGAGCAGTACTTC. This sequence encodes CASRVYSSSYEQYF.

This chain connects TRBV11-3 to TRBJ2-4; 8 bases agree with TRBD2. Unmatched junction bases numbered 9, after V lost 5 bases and J lost 12 bases. This CDR3 has 13 residues. Germline loops: CDR1 SGHNT, CDR2 YENEEA. The CDR3 is CASSPEGLGGQYF. The CDR3 DNA follows: TGTGCCAGCAGCCCAGAGGGACTAGGGGGTCAGTACTTC.